This entry lists 15 T cell receptor beta chains sequenced from one sample in a study of blood T cells in healthy people across ages. A second PCR, run for roughly 7 to 12 cycles, used a sample-barcoded 5' primer plus a J-beta primer mix. TCRdb re-analysed the 5' RACE reads in MiXCR, keeping a single row per CDR3 protein. The repertoire includes about 930,000 distinct CDR3 sequences, almost 30% of them detected once, and about 9.4% sits in the top ten. In addition, the sample was reused for a study of T cells of mothers and their children.

Sequencing input: blood. The receptors originated from a woman aged 40 to 50 in good health.

This clonotype turned up a few times. The V gene is TRBV20-1, the J gene TRBJ1-6, with 8 positions matching TRBD1. Germline CDR1 reads DFQATT; CDR2 reads SNEGSKA (reference sequence). There are 13 residues in the CDR3. As DNA, the CDR3 is TGCAGAGGACAGGGCGGGGATAATTCACCCCTCCACTTT. This sequence encodes CRGQGGDNSPLHF.

This clonotype appeared a few times. V gene TRBV7-9 combines with J gene TRBJ1-2; tentatively, D is TRBD1 (6 bases). Trimming removed 5 bases from V and 8 bases from J, with 15 bases in between. The CDR3 is 13 amino acids. The germline gives CDR1 SEHNR, CDR2 FQNEAQ (reference sequence). The CDR3 bases are TGTGCCAGCAGCCCGTCGGGGGGCTTGGGCTACACCTTC. This sequence encodes CASSPSGGLGYTF.

This clonotype was observed a few times. A read error may explain this, as a much larger clone is one base away. This chain uses TRBV28 with TRBJ2-7, with unresolved D. Germline V lookup: CDR1 MDHEN, CDR2 SYDVKM. Trimming removed 5 bases at V and 5 bases at J, with 7 bases between. The CDR3 consists of 11 residues. CDR3 sequence reads: CASSVNHEQYF. The CDR3 nucleotides read TGTGCCAGCAGTGTCAACCACGAGCAGTACTTC.

This clonotype was counted a few times. This may be a read error: a much more frequent sequence differs by one nucleotide. The rearrangement uses TRBV4-1 and TRBJ2-7, with D perhaps given as TRBD1 or TRBD2 (6 bases each). The CDR3 is made up of 15 amino acids. CDR1 and CDR2 (germline): MGHRA, YSYEKL. The CDR3 DNA reads TGCGCCAACAGCCAAGGGGGGAATAACCCCTACGAGCAGTACTTC. Translation: CANSQGGNNPYEQYF.

This clonotype was seen just once. A junction end diverges from the germline sequence, so it may reflect a read error. This sequence joins TRBV12-3 or TRBV12-4 and TRBJ2-1, with D hard to call. The CDR3 consists of 14 residues. The CDR3 here is CASSLAGKANEQFF. The CDR3 DNA is TGTGCCAGCAGTTTAGCAGGGAAGGCCAATGAGCAATTCTTC.

Points on this clonotype: This may come from a read error, since a much larger clone is one base off. The genes are TRBV6-2 or TRBV6-3 and TRBJ2-4; D is undetermined. The DNA matches TRBJ2-7 better at its end, which makes the J call doubtful. The CDR3 is 12 residues long. Germline V gene sequence: CDR1 MNHEY, CDR2 SVGEGT. CDR3 in amino acids: CASSYLACEQYF. DNA for the CDR3: TGTGCCAGCAGTTACTTGGCCTGCGAGCAGTACTTC.

This clonotype was counted a few times. J is TRBJ2-2 and V is TRBV29-1; TRBD1 matches 8 bases. V was clipped by 7 bases and J by 8 bases; unmatched bases: 9. This CDR3 has 13 residues. Germline CDR1 and CDR2: SQVTM and ANQGSEA. The DNA of the CDR3 is TGCAGCGGATGGACAGGGATTGCGGGGGAGCTGTTTTTT. Its protein is CSGWTGIAGELFF.

This chain's CDR3 is CASSLGIAGPQETQYF. The CDR3 region has the DNA TGTGCCAGCAGCTTAGGGATAGCGGGGCCCCAAGAGACCCAGTACTTC. V and J are TRBV7-3 and TRBJ2-5; 8 bases agree with TRBD2. The trim removed 2 bases at V and 1 base at J, leaving 6 bases unmatched. The germline V gene encodes CDR1 SGHTA and CDR2 FQGTGA. This CDR3 spans 16 amino acids.

The rearrangement uses TRBV27 and TRBJ2-1; TRBD2 aligns across 9 bases. The J segment lost 7 bases and the V segment lost 3 bases, leaving 7 bases of the junction unmatched. The CDR3 is made up of 15 amino acids. CDR1 and CDR2 from the germline V gene are MNHEY and SMNVEV (reference sequence). CDR3: CASSFVRGGTNEQFF. Here the CDR3 DNA reads TGTGCCAGCAGTTTTGTGCGGGGGGGTACAAATGAGCAGTTCTTC.

The rearrangement joins TRBV7-6 to TRBJ2-1; 9 bases match TRBD2. The CDR3 contains 14 residues. Germline V gives CDR1 SGHVS, CDR2 FNYEAQ. The junction had 5 bases not matched to a gene; V was cut back by 5 bases and J by 6 bases. The CDR3 sequence is CASSLLAGINEQFF. As DNA, the CDR3 is TGTGCCAGCAGCCTTCTAGCGGGAATCAATGAGCAGTTCTTC. Full variable domain (remainder filled in from reference TRBV7-6 and TRBJ2-1): GAGVSQSPRYKVTKRGQDVALRCDPISGHVSLYWYRQALGQGPEFLTYFNYEAQQDKSGLPNDRFSAERPEGSISTLTIQRTEQRDSAMYRCASSLLAGINEQFFGPGTRLTVL.

The chain uses TRBV7-2 and TRBJ1-2; D is undetermined. V lost 1 base and J 5 bases, leaving 20 bases between the germline ends. The germline V gene has CDR1 SGHTA and CDR2 FQGNSA. This CDR3 comprises 17 residues. CDR3 bases: TGTGCCAGCAGCTTAGTACAGCGTCTCACCGGTTCTTATGGCTACACCTTC. Encoded protein: CASSLVQRLTGSYGYTF.

The chain is built from TRBV7-2 and TRBJ2-5; TRBD2 aligns across 8 bases. The CDR3 has 14 residues. The germline gives CDR1 SGHTA, CDR2 FQGNSA. The V and J ends lost 1 base and 8 bases, in that order; junction bases with no gene match: 6. The CDR3 DNA is TGTGCCAGCAGCTTAGAGCGGGGGAGCCCCACCCAGTACTTC. This encodes CASSLERGSPTQYF.

This clonotype has a count of ten or more. One junction end does not reproduce the germline sequence, and a read error may be involved. This chain connects TRBV5-1 to TRBJ1-1; no firm D call. The CDR3 covers 14 residues. Per the germline V gene, CDR1 is SGHRS and CDR2 is YFSETQ. The CDR3 DNA follows: TGTGCCAGCAGCTTGGCGGGGATGAACACTGAAGCTTTCTTT. Encoded protein: CASSLAGMNTEAFF.

The V gene is TRBV5-1, the J gene TRBJ2-1; D might be TRBD2 (7 bases). This CDR3 comprises 15 residues. With 4 bases removed from V and 9 bases from J, the gap between germline ends came to 20 bases. The V gene's germline CDR1 is SGHRS and CDR2 YFSETQ. CDR3 nucleotides: TGCGCCAGCAGCCCGTCGGCGGGGGCGGGCGGTGAGCAGTTCTTC. This codes for CASSPSAGAGGEQFF.

On this clonotype: At one end, the junction sequence differs from germline, possibly due to a read error. V and J are TRBV7-2 and TRBJ2-1; TRBD1 or TRBD2 may be the D gene (5 bases each). With the DNA end fitting TRBJ2-7 better, the J assignment may be wrong. Germline lookup yields CDR1 SGHTA and CDR2 FQGNSA. The CDR3 length is 13 residues. CDR3 in DNA: TGTGCCGGCAGGGACCCCCCGGGACCCGAGCAGTACTTC. This codes for CAGRDPPGPEQYF.